These 24 T cell receptor beta chains came from one sample sequenced in a study of beta chain features in type 1 diabetes. cDNA synthesis used the whole RNA isolate, giving expressed TCRB sequences. Only in-frame clones appear in the TCRdb table, and some are missing; sequencing was by immunoSEQ multiplex PCR. The sample consists of 200,000 to 300,000 clones, around an eighth of them appearing once. The source material was naive CD4+ T cells from blood. The receptors here all came from a middle-aged woman in good health.

Only a few counts were recorded for this clone. This sequence joins TRBV18 and TRBJ2-7, with a possible D match to TRBD2 (7 bases). The germline CDR1 and CDR2 sequences are KGHSH and LQKENI. The V end was cut by 6 bases, the J end by 5 bases, with 14 bases between. This CDR3 comprises 13 residues. The CDR3 DNA is TGTGCCAGCTCCCTCGCGGGGGCCAACGAGCAGTACTTC. This sequence encodes CASSLAGANEQYF.

V is TRBV13 and J is TRBJ1-4; possible D gene TRBD1, 5 bases. The germline V and J ends were trimmed by 5 bases and 1 base, with 11 bases remaining between them. CDR1 is PRHDT, CDR2 FYEKMQ, per germline (reference sequence). The CDR3 has 15 amino acids. Written as DNA, the CDR3 is TGTGCCAGCAGCGGGAGGACAATAACTAATGAAAAACTGTTTTTT. Encoded protein: CASSGRTITNEKLFF. The entire variable domain, with the rest obtained from reference TRBV13 and TRBJ1-4, is as follows: AAGVIQSPRHLIKEKRETATLKCYPIPRHDTVYWYQQGPGQDPQFLISFYEKMQSDKGSIPDRFSAQQFSDYHSELNMSSLELGDSALYFCASSGRTITNEKLFFGSGTQLSVL.

This clone has only a few counts. CDR3 loop: CASSLGGPTNEKLFF. The CDR3, as DNA: TGCGCCAGCAGCTTGGGGGGCCCAACTAATGAAAAACTGTTTTTT. The chain couples TRBV5-1 to TRBJ1-4; D perhaps matches TRBD1 (5 bases). CDR3 length equals 15 residues. V gave up 0 bases and J gave up 0 bases, with 6 bases separating them. Germline V gene data show CDR1 as SGHRS and CDR2 as YFSETQ.

There are a few counts of this clone. The J gene is TRBJ2-2, the V gene TRBV5-1; a possible D gene is TRBD2 (6 bases). Trimming pared 7 bases from V and 4 bases from J, leaving 14 bases between. The V gene's germline CDR1 is SGHRS and CDR2 YFSETQ. The CDR3 has 14 residues. The CDR3 spells CASYGGDPTGELFF. The DNA for the CDR3 is TGCGCCAGCTACGGGGGTGATCCCACCGGGGAGCTGTTTTTT.

This clone turned up a few times. The chain couples TRBV14 to TRBJ2-7; 16 nucleotides align to TRBD2. This CDR3 spans 17 amino acids. V trimming: 4 bases; J trimming: 2 bases; junction bases outside the gene matches: 5. Germline V CDR1 and CDR2: SGHDN, FVKESK. CDR3 amino acids: CASSPGTSGGATYEQYF. The DNA for the CDR3 is TGTGCCAGCAGCCCAGGGACTAGCGGGGGGGCAACCTACGAGCAGTACTTC.

This clone occurred a few times. The J gene is TRBJ2-1, the V gene TRBV9, with 10 bases matching TRBD1. Germline V gene lookup returns CDR1 SGDLS and CDR2 YYNGEE. This CDR3 comprises 15 residues. J lost 6 bases, V lost 6 bases, and 9 bases had no gene match. The chain's CDR3 is CASNLGDRGRNEQFF. DNA for the CDR3: TGTGCCAGCAACCTGGGGGACAGGGGACGCAATGAGCAGTTCTTC.

This clone was counted between two and nine times. V gene TRBV6-5 combines with J gene TRBJ2-4, with a weak D call TRBD2 (5 bases). The V gene lost 2 bases and the J gene lost 5 bases, with 13 bases spanning the gap. Per the germline V gene, CDR1 is MNHEY and CDR2 is SVGAGI. This CDR3 region has 15 residues. CDR3 coding DNA: TGTGCCAGCAGTTACGTACGGGGAACTCAAAACATTCAGTACTTC. It is translated as CASSYVRGTQNIQYF.

This clone showed up just a few times. The chain recombines TRBV19 with TRBJ1-5; the match to TRBD1 covers 8 bases. J lost 4 bases, V lost 5 bases, and 7 bases had no gene match. The germline V gene has CDR1 LNHDA and CDR2 SQIVND (reference sequence). The CDR3 is made up of 15 amino acids. As DNA, the CDR3 is TGTGCCAGTAGTTTCGGACAGGGCATAAATCAGCCCCAGCATTTT. Protein: CASSFGQGINQPQHF.

J is TRBJ2-5 and V is TRBV21-1; the table calls TRBD1, which could not be checked here. TRBV21-1 is labeled a pseudogene. CDR3 size: 15 residues. The CDR3 is CASGGKTGNQETQYF. The CDR3 DNA reads as TGTGCCAGCGGGGGCAAGACAGGGAACCAAGAGACCCAGTACTTC.

The rearrangement uses TRBV7-2 and TRBJ2-5, with TRBD2 matching over 9 bases. The CDR3 runs 15 residues. Germline CDR1 SGHTA, CDR2 FQGNSA. V was clipped by 1 base and J by 4 bases; unmatched bases: 4. The CDR3 loop is CASSLGAGGPETQYF. CDR3 nucleotide sequence: TGTGCCAGCAGCTTAGGGGCGGGGGGGCCAGAGACCCAGTACTTC. The full variable domain, in which reference TRBV7-2 and TRBJ2-5 provide the parts outside the CDR3, is GAGVSQSPSNKVTEKGKDVELRCDPISGHTALYWYRQSLGQGLEFLIYFQGNSAPDKSGLPSDRFSAERTGGSVSTLTIQRTQQEDSAVYLCASSLGAGGPETQYFGPGTRLLVL.

This clone came up a few times. The J gene is TRBJ2-5, the V gene TRBV27; 9 nucleotides agree with TRBD1. The germline CDR1 and CDR2 sequences are MNHEY and SMNVEV (reference sequence). The CDR3 is 15 residues long. Unmatched junction bases numbered 7, after V lost 5 bases and J lost 3 bases. In DNA form, the CDR3 reads TGTGCCAGCAGTGGCCTTGGGACAGGGAAAGAGACCCAGTACTTC. Translation: CASSGLGTGKETQYF.

The chain couples TRBV4-2 to TRBJ2-3; D may be TRBD2 (6 bases). Trimming stripped 4 bases from V and 0 bases from J, with 11 bases between. Germline CDR1 reads LGHNA; CDR2 reads YNFKEQ. The CDR3 has 15 amino acids. The CDR3 region is CASSLSGRSTDTQYF. In DNA, the CDR3 is TGTGCCAGCAGCCTTAGCGGAAGGAGCACAGATACGCAGTATTTT.

The chain combines TRBV18 with TRBJ1-6; D remains ambiguous. V was trimmed by 3 bases and J by 8 bases, leaving 8 bases between them. Looked up from germline, CDR1 is KGHSH and CDR2 is LQKENI. There are 13 residues in the CDR3. CDR3 sequence: CASSPNSDSPLHF. CDR3 DNA: TGTGCCAGCTCACCTAACTCCGATTCACCCCTCCACTTT.

In its sample, this clone was seen a few times. This chain joins TRBV18 and TRBJ1-2, with D possibly being TRBD1 (5 bases). The CDR3 contains 13 residues. Germline CDR1 KGHSH, CDR2 LQKENI. V lost 5 bases, J lost 5 bases, and 12 bases lay in between. The CDR3 protein is CASSSTAEYGYTF. The CDR3 DNA sequence: TGTGCCAGCTCATCGACAGCCGAATATGGCTACACCTTC.

This sequence joins TRBV27 and TRBJ1-6; TRBD1 aligns across 8 bases. V was pared by 5 bases and J by 6 bases, with 9 bases of the junction left unmatched. This CDR3 spans 16 amino acids. Germline lookup yields CDR1 MNHEY and CDR2 SMNVEV (reference sequence). DNA for the CDR3: TGTGCCAGCAGTCGCTCCGGACAGGGTAGTAATTCACCCCTCCACTTT. Protein: CASSRSGQGSNSPLHF.

This clone appeared a few times. J is TRBJ1-3 and V is TRBV4-1, with D perhaps TRBD1 (6 bases). The germline V gene has CDR1 MGHRA and CDR2 YSYEKL. The CDR3 sequence is 16 residues long. V lost 4 bases, J lost 7 bases, and 20 bases lay in between. CDR3 coding DNA: TGCGCCAGCAGCCCAGCCACGGACAGTTATGAGAACACCATATATTTT. Protein sequence: CASSPATDSYENTIYF.

This clone turned up a few times. The chain recombines TRBV18 with TRBJ1-1; D is uncertain. Germline V gene data show CDR1 as KGHSH and CDR2 as LQKENI. V lost 7 bases, J lost 4 bases, and 13 bases lay in between. The CDR3 sequence is 13 residues long. The CDR3 here is CASLPTLGTEAFF. DNA for the CDR3: TGTGCCAGCTTACCGACATTGGGCACTGAAGCTTTCTTT. Looking up the rest from reference TRBV18 and TRBJ1-1 gives the full variable domain: NAGVMQNPRHLVRRRGQEARLRCSPMKGHSHVYWYRQLPEEGLKFMVYLQKENIIDESGMPKERFSAEFPKEGPSILRIQQVVRGDSAAYFCASLPTLGTEAFFGQGTRLTVV.

This chain links TRBV7-2 with TRBJ2-7; 8 bases agree with TRBD1. Germline V gene lookup returns CDR1 SGHTA and CDR2 FQGNSA. Trimming cost V 2 bases and J 12 bases; bases outside gene matches: 6. CDR3 length: 12 residues. CDR3 sequence (DNA): TGTGCCAGCAGCTTAACGACAGGGGTTTTGTACTTC. This translates into CASSLTTGVLYF.

The rearrangement links TRBV5-1 to TRBJ1-1, with D unresolved. CDR1 is SGHRS and CDR2 is YFSETQ in the germline V gene. The CDR3 has 16 residues. V was pared by 0 bases and J by 1 base, with 13 bases between. CDR3 sequence: CASSLGWTGRNTEAFF. CDR3 sequence (DNA): TGCGCCAGCAGCTTGGGGTGGACCGGGAGGAACACTGAAGCTTTCTTT.

This clone was counted only a few times. This chain links TRBV28 with TRBJ1-1; 8 bases line up with TRBD1. The CDR3 is 15 residues long. Germline V gene sequence: CDR1 MDHEN, CDR2 SYDVKM. V shed 4 bases and J 3 bases; nucleotides not matched to a gene: 7. The CDR3 sequence: CASSSQGAQDTEAFF. The CDR3 region has the DNA TGTGCCAGCAGTTCCCAGGGGGCGCAGGACACTGAAGCTTTCTTT.

This clone was detected a few times. This chain uses TRBV6-5 with TRBJ2-2; D is undetermined. This CDR3 region has 14 residues. The V end was cut by 7 bases, the J end by 1 base, with 10 bases between. Germline V gives CDR1 MNHEY, CDR2 SVGAGI. CDR3 in DNA: TGTGCCAGCAAAGGCTCTAGGAACACCGGGGAGCTGTTTTTT. This gives the protein CASKGSRNTGELFF.

This clone has only a few counts. V and J are TRBV5-1 and TRBJ2-3, with TRBD2 matching 9 bases. Unmatched junction bases numbered 4, after V lost 0 bases and J lost 2 bases. The CDR3 spans 16 residues. Germline V CDR1 and CDR2: SGHRS, YFSETQ. The CDR3 DNA is TGCGCCAGCAGCTTGGGGGCTAGCGGGGTCACAGATACGCAGTATTTT. It yields the protein CASSLGASGVTDTQYF.

This clone was seen a few times. The V gene is TRBV7-9, the J gene TRBJ1-2; no definite D call. Germline V gene lookup returns CDR1 SEHNR and CDR2 FQNEAQ (reference sequence). This CDR3 comprises 13 residues. Trimming shortened V by 9 bases and J by 5 bases, and 16 bases separated the two germline ends. CDR3 nucleotides: TGTGCCAGTATGTTTCTAGGAGCGTATGGCTACACCTTC. Its protein product is CASMFLGAYGYTF.

This chain uses TRBV10-2 with TRBJ2-7; 9 positions agree with TRBD1. The CDR3 is made up of 13 amino acids. V dropped 6 bases and J dropped 7; count of bases not matched to a gene: 7. The germline V gene encodes CDR1 WSHSY and CDR2 SAAADI. The CDR3 region has the DNA TGCGCCAGCAGCCCGGGACAGGGTAGTGAGCAGTACTTC. This translates into CASSPGQGSEQYF.